The rows below give T cell receptor beta chains drawn from one sample of a study of T cell repertoires in cytomegalovirus infection. TCRdb analysed the reads with MiXCR anew, one entry per CDR3 protein. Of 150,000 or so distinct CDR3 sequences listed, about a fifth are singletons. No antigen has been identified for these receptors. The starting material was CD8+ T cells from cultured PBMCs, obtained from culture after CMV antigen stimulation. All receptors derive from a human donor in good health (CMV status not recorded). Some clones in this sample may be carry-over from other donors' samples. Each CDR3 is given with its conserved first and last residue.

V: TRBV6-5
J: TRBJ1-1
CDR3: CASSYLGQGFSEAFF

V: TRBV7-2
J: TRBJ1-4
CDR3: CASSRGGQVEKLFF

V: TRBV28
J: TRBJ1-2
CDR3: CASSFSPYGYTF

V: TRBV11-1
J: TRBJ1-1
CDR3: CASSLRVESAEAFF

V: TRBV9
J: TRBJ2-7
CDR3: CASSPSRSGETYEQYF

V: TRBV7-2
J: TRBJ1-1
CDR3: CASSPLQGMNTEAFF

V: TRBV15
J: TRBJ1-5
CDR3: CATREQGTSNQPQHF

V: TRBV6-5
J: TRBJ2-7
CDR3: CASSYGPVDRDDEQYF

V: TRBV7-2
J: TRBJ2-3
CDR3: CASSLAVTGATDTQYF

V: TRBV7-6
J: TRBJ1-1
CDR3: CASSLAHGNTEAFF

V: TRBV24-1
J: TRBJ1-1
CDR3: CATSAGSNTEAFF

V: TRBV7-6
J: TRBJ2-3
CDR3: CASNLESDTQYF

V: TRBV24-1
J: TRBJ1-2
CDR3: CATSDLCRDRWRRDYGYTF

V: TRBV7-2
J: TRBJ1-1
CDR3: CASSLGPGTGTTEAFF

V: TRBV7-6
J: TRBJ2-1
CDR3: CASSPTGTYNEQFF

V: TRBV7-8
J: TRBJ2-5
CDR3: CASSFRSRAIGEETQYF

V: TRBV6-6
J: TRBJ2-7
CDR3: CASTPGRQEGYEQYF

V: TRBV12-3/TRBV12-4
J: TRBJ2-3
CDR3: CASSLQISTDTQYF

V: TRBV29-1
J: TRBJ2-2
CDR3: CSVEIGTSSTGELFF

V: TRBV12-3/TRBV12-4
J: TRBJ2-5
CDR3: CASSLAVYQETQYF

V: TRBV2
J: TRBJ2-1
CDR3: CASSVGGGEQFF

V: TRBV6-2/TRBV6-3
J: TRBJ2-7
CDR3: CASSWLAASYEQYF

V: TRBV11-2
J: TRBJ2-7
CDR3: CASSLPTSGGYEQYF

V: TRBV28
J: TRBJ1-3
CDR3: CASSSYGGNTIYF

V: TRBV19
J: TRBJ2-7
CDR3: CASSTGGDSYEQYF

V: TRBV7-2
J: TRBJ2-7
CDR3: CASSPRQGPYEQYF

V: TRBV7-8
J: TRBJ1-2
CDR3: CASSFYSGIQRAGYTF

V: TRBV4-3
J: TRBJ1-5
CDR3: CASSQVLSEPQHF

V: TRBV19
J: TRBJ1-2
CDR3: CASSIDRGRLDYGYTF

V: TRBV7-9
J: TRBJ2-1
CDR3: CASSFRGGEQFF

V: TRBV4-1
J: TRBJ2-1
CDR3: CASRGVVYEQFF

V: TRBV12-3/TRBV12-4
J: TRBJ1-6
CDR3: CASSFWDGDNSPLHF

V: TRBV7-2
J: TRBJ2-7
CDR3: CASSLGMEEDRVPYEQYF

V: TRBV4-1
J: TRBJ1-2
CDR3: CASSPRADYGYTF

V: TRBV15
J: TRBJ2-5
CDR3: CATTRGVLEETQYF

V: TRBV7-2
J: TRBJ1-1
CDR3: CASSLGKVAFF

V: TRBV7-2
J: TRBJ2-1
CDR3: CASSFFGDRGRYDEQFF